Listed here are 27 T cell receptor beta chains from one sample, sequenced in a study of T cell responses to AZD1222 COVID-19 vaccine (dated by TCRdb to about 2021). The library came from the immunoSEQ multiplex PCR assay. The immuneACCESS repertoire file appears here via TCRdb, limited to in-frame rearrangements. These files lack a portion of the clones; in checked studies, under half of the deficit traces to unresolved V genes, and the cause of the others is not known. Recorded for this sample are 85,000 to 130,000 clones; approximately 86% of them occurred a single time. The ten largest clones take up roughly 3.3% of the sample. The time point tag for this specimen amounts to: about 28 days (+/-7) after the second vaccine dose. The intended sense of this specimen's treatment or condition label: meningococcal conjugate vaccine given as trial control. Sequencing used peripheral blood, obtained 28 days after the second dose of the MenACWY control vaccine. These receptors came from an adult who received the MenACWY meningococcal vaccine as a control.

The rearrangement uses TRBV5-1 and TRBJ2-1; tentatively, D is TRBD1 (5 bases). The CDR3 has 12 residues. The germline V and J ends were trimmed by 0 bases and 10 bases, with 8 bases remaining between them. Germline lookup yields CDR1 SGHRS and CDR2 YFSETQ. The CDR3 nucleotides are TGCGCCAGCAGCTTGGTTTCAGGGGAGCAGTTCTTC. Its translation: CASSLVSGEQFF.

The genes are TRBV30 and TRBJ1-4; 7 nucleotides match TRBD1. With V trimmed by 2 bases and J by 6 bases, 6 bases remained unmatched. The CDR3 has 14 amino acids. CDR1 and CDR2 (germline): GTSNPN, SVGIG (reference sequence). This CDR3 is CAWSNLQGDEKLFF. In DNA form, the CDR3 reads TGTGCCTGGAGTAATCTCCAGGGGGATGAAAAACTGTTTTTT. The variable domain in full, with the rest retrieved from reference TRBV30 and TRBJ1-4, is SQTIHQWPATLVQPVGSPLSLECTVEGTSNPNLYWYRQAAGRGLQLLFYSVGIGQISSEVPQNLSASRPQDRQFILSSKKLLLSDSGFYLCAWSNLQGDEKLFFGSGTQLSVL.

The chain links TRBV4-1 to TRBJ1-2; 9 bases map to TRBD1. The CDR3 length is 17 residues. V was clipped by 1 base and J by 3 bases; unmatched bases: 9. Germline CDR1 and CDR2: MGHRA and YSYEKL. The DNA of the CDR3 is TGCGCCAGCAGCCAAGGATACAACCGGGACAGGGACTATGGCTACACCTTC. It codes for CASSQGYNRDRDYGYTF.

The chain links TRBV5-4 to TRBJ2-7; TRBD2 matches at 10 bases. V shed 4 bases, J shed 2 bases, and the junction held 6 bases outside the gene matches. This CDR3 is 15 amino acids long. Germline CDR1 SGHNT, CDR2 YYREEE (reference sequence). The CDR3 coding sequence is TGTGCCAGCAGCCCCAGGACTAGCGGAGCCTACGAGCAGTACTTC. It encodes CASSPRTSGAYEQYF.

The chain combines TRBV21-1 with TRBJ1-3; the D call of TRBD1 is as the table states it, not checked on the DNA. TRBV21-1 is a known pseudogene. This CDR3 contains 16 residues. The CDR3 DNA reads TGTGCCAGCAGCAAAGTTGGCAGGGCGAGGGGAAACACCATATATTTT. It yields the protein CASSKVGRARGNTIYF.

This clone was picked up one time. V and J are TRBV24-1 and TRBJ1-1; a possible D gene is TRBD1 (5 bases). The CDR3 spans 12 residues. Germline V gene lookup returns CDR1 KGHDR and CDR2 SFDVKD. Deletions cut 0 bases from V and 9 bases from J, with 7 bases between. The CDR3 loop is CATSDLVGQAFF. The CDR3 DNA sequence: TGTGCCACCAGTGATTTGGTGGGACAAGCTTTCTTT.

The chain carries TRBV5-8 and TRBJ2-7; D not resolved. The ends were cut back, 3 bases at V and 0 bases at J, with 1 base in the middle. CDR1 and CDR2 (germline): SGHTS, YDEGEE. CDR3 size: 11 residues. The CDR3 here is CASSYSYEQYF. CDR3 sequence (DNA): TGTGCCAGCAGCTACTCCTACGAGCAGTACTTC.

The chain couples TRBV15 to TRBJ2-7; D possibly corresponds to TRBD1 (6 bases). V lost 0 bases to trimming and J lost 2 bases, with 11 bases between them. CDR3 length: 15 residues. Germline V lookup: CDR1 LNHNV, CDR2 YYDKDF (reference sequence). This CDR3 is CATSREKNRAYEQYF. The CDR3 DNA is TGTGCCACCAGCAGAGAAAAGAACAGGGCCTACGAGCAGTACTTC. Variable domain in full (rest from reference TRBV15 and TRBJ2-7): DAMVIQNPRYQVTQFGKPVTLSCSQTLNHNVMYWYQQKSSQAPKLLFHYYDKDFNNEADTPDNFQSRRPNTSFCFLDIRSPGLGDTAMYLCATSREKNRAYEQYFGPGTRLTVT.

The chain is built from TRBV7-2 and TRBJ1-5; D gene uncertain. This CDR3 region has 15 residues. Germline V CDR1 and CDR2: SGHTA, FQGNSA. Trimming shortened V by 2 bases and J by 6 bases, and 14 bases separated the two germline ends. CDR3 sequence: CASSLFSLEGQPQHF. As DNA, the CDR3 is TGTGCCAGCAGCTTATTCTCCTTGGAGGGTCAGCCCCAGCATTTT.

In its sample, this clone was seen a few times. The genes are TRBV27 and TRBJ1-6, with D possibly matching TRBD1 (6 bases). V dropped 4 bases and J dropped 7 bases, with 8 bases sitting between them. Germline values: CDR1 MNHEY, CDR2 SMNVEV (reference sequence). The CDR3 contains 13 residues. CDR3 sequence (DNA): TGTGCCAGCAGTTGGGACAAGAATTCACCCCTCCACTTT. Encoded protein: CASSWDKNSPLHF.

This chain links TRBV11-2 with TRBJ1-2; 10 nucleotides match TRBD1. From germline, CDR1 is SGHAT and CDR2 FQNNGV. The trim removed 6 bases at V and 3 bases at J, leaving 13 bases unmatched. The CDR3 totals 17 residues. CDR3 loop: CASRRTGQGWADYGYTF. The CDR3 DNA is TGTGCCAGCAGACGGACGGGACAGGGGTGGGCCGACTATGGCTACACCTTC.

The J gene is TRBJ2-3, the V gene TRBV7-3, with 10 positions matching TRBD2. CDR3 size: 18 residues. V dropped 5 bases and J dropped 0; count of bases not matched to a gene: 11. In germline, CDR1 is SGHTA, CDR2 FQGTGA. This CDR3 reads CASSPRGLAGVSTDTQYF. The CDR3 DNA reads TGTGCCAGCAGCCCTCGTGGGCTAGCGGGGGTTAGCACAGATACGCAGTATTTT.

The rearrangement joins TRBV5-6 to TRBJ1-6, with a weak D call TRBD1 (6 bases). This CDR3 is 17 amino acids long. Looked up from germline, CDR1 is SGHDT and CDR2 is YYEEEE. The V gene lost 6 bases and the J gene lost 9 bases, with 25 bases spanning the gap. CDR3 sequence reads: CASNRMGGPVGISPLHF. In nucleotides, the CDR3 is TGTGCCAGCAACCGAATGGGGGGGCCCGTGGGGATTTCACCCCTCCACTTT.

This CDR3 reads CASSPGQAETQYF. In DNA form, the CDR3 reads TGCGCCAGCAGCCCTGGACAGGCAGAGACCCAGTACTTC. The V gene is TRBV5-1, the J gene TRBJ2-5; TRBD1 agrees at 7 bases. From germline, CDR1 is SGHRS and CDR2 YFSETQ. This CDR3 is built from 13 residues. V trimming: 4 bases; J trimming: 4 bases; junction bases outside the gene matches: 4.

V gene TRBV3-1 (or the pseudogene TRBV3-2) combines with J gene TRBJ2-1, with D uncertain. There are 17 residues in the CDR3. With 4 bases removed from V and 5 bases from J, the gap between germline ends came to 21 bases. Germline CDR1 is LGHDT and CDR2 is YNNKEL (reference sequence). The CDR3 sequence is CASSPVALNGFDNEQFF. The CDR3 bases are TGTGCCAGCAGCCCCGTTGCATTGAACGGTTTCGACAATGAGCAGTTCTTC.

The V call is TRBV7-2, the J call TRBJ1-3; D is undetermined. The V and J ends lost 0 bases and 0 bases respectively, with 3 bases between them. Germline values: CDR1 SGHTA, CDR2 FQGNSA. The CDR3 has 14 residues. CDR3 protein: CASSLAISGNTIYF. CDR3 bases: TGTGCCAGCAGCTTAGCGATCTCTGGAAACACCATATATTTT. The full variable domain, completed using reference TRBV7-2 and TRBJ1-3, is GAGVSQSPSNKVTEKGKDVELRCDPISGHTALYWYRQSLGQGLEFLIYFQGNSAPDKSGLPSDRFSAERTGGSVSTLTIQRTQQEDSAVYLCASSLAISGNTIYFGEGSWLTVV.

The V call is TRBV4-3, the J call TRBJ2-7, with D perhaps TRBD1 (5 bases). The CDR3 runs 15 residues. V lost 0 bases and J lost 2, with 11 bases in between. Germline CDR1 reads LGHNA; CDR2 reads YSLEER. In DNA form, the CDR3 reads TGCGCCAGCAGCCAAGATGAAGGCAGGGCCTACGAGCAGTACTTC. Its translation: CASSQDEGRAYEQYF.

The V and J genes are TRBV11-2 and TRBJ2-7; 9 bases agree with TRBD2. The CDR3 spans 14 residues. J was trimmed by 4 bases and V by 5 bases; bases with no gene match: 6. From germline, CDR1 is SGHAT and CDR2 FQNNGV. The DNA of the CDR3 is TGTGCCAGCAGCCCCGGGACTAGCAAATACGAGCAGTACTTC. This codes for CASSPGTSKYEQYF. Filled out from reference TRBV11-2 and TRBJ2-7, the complete variable domain reads EAGVAQSPRYKIIEKRQSVAFWCNPISGHATLYWYQQILGQGPKLLIQFQNNGVVDDSQLPKDRFSAERLKGVDSTLKIQPAKLEDSAVYLCASSPGTSKYEQYFGPGTRLTVT.

In its sample, this clone was seen a few times. This CDR3 is CASSATGGQPQHF. In DNA form, the CDR3 reads TGTGCCAGTAGTGCGACAGGGGGGCAGCCCCAGCATTTT. This sequence joins TRBV19 and TRBJ1-5; 9 nucleotides match TRBD1. J gave up 7 bases and V 5 bases, and 3 bases lay outside the gene matches. This CDR3 region has 13 residues. Germline lookup yields CDR1 LNHDA and CDR2 SQIVND (reference sequence).

The chain has TRBV19 and TRBJ1-3, with D possibly matching TRBD1 (6 bases). V lost 7 bases to trimming and J lost 5 bases, with 18 bases between them. The CDR3 is made up of 15 amino acids. The germline CDR1 and CDR2 sequences are LNHDA and SQIVND (reference sequence). CDR3 residues: CASNPNRDPRNTIYF. The DNA of the CDR3 is TGTGCCAGTAACCCAAACAGGGATCCTAGAAACACCATATATTTT.

CDR3 bases: TGCGCCAGCACGGGACAAATTAATGAGCAGTTCTTC. Encoded protein: CASTGQINEQFF. The V gene is TRBV10-2, the J gene TRBJ2-1; D is perhaps TRBD1 (6 bases). The CDR3 length is 12 residues. The germline V gene has CDR1 WSHSY and CDR2 SAAADI. V was shortened by 7 bases and J by 7 bases, with 11 bases between the two germline ends.

The chain recombines TRBV5-5 with TRBJ2-7; TRBD2 agrees at 7 bases. The CDR3 length is 15 residues. The trim removed 4 bases at V and 3 bases at J, leaving 10 bases unmatched. Germline V gene data show CDR1 as SGHKS and CDR2 as YYEKEE (reference sequence). CDR3 protein: CASSLPGRGNYEQYF. The CDR3 nucleotides are TGTGCCAGCAGCCTCCCAGGGCGGGGGAACTACGAGCAGTACTTC.

The CDR3 is CATSRQGLDEKLFF. Written as DNA, the CDR3 is TGTGCCACCTCTCGACAGGGCCTAGACGAAAAACTGTTTTTT. This chain connects TRBV15 to TRBJ1-4; 7 bases are shared with TRBD1. CDR1 and CDR2 from the germline V gene are LNHNV and YYDKDF (reference sequence). V trimming: 8 bases; J trimming: 8 bases; junction bases outside the gene matches: 11. CDR3 length: 14 residues.

V gene TRBV27 combines with J gene TRBJ1-2, with D possibly being TRBD1 (5 bases). CDR3 length: 13 amino acids. Germline CDR1 and CDR2: MNHEY and SMNVEV (reference sequence). Between the trimmed V and J ends, which lost 6 bases and 5 bases, there was a span of 13 bases. The CDR3 here is CASSRTEGYGYTF. The CDR3 DNA sequence: TGTGCCAGCAGCCGAACAGAGGGGTATGGCTACACCTTC.

This chain joins TRBV6-2 or TRBV6-3 and TRBJ2-2; 7 bases align to TRBD2. Germline lookup yields CDR1 MNHEY and CDR2 SVGEGT. The CDR3 is made up of 16 amino acids. V shed 3 bases, J shed 8 bases, and the junction held 12 bases outside the gene matches. CDR3 nucleotides: TGTGCCAGCAGTTATAGATTTCGCGGGGGACCAGGGGAGCTGTTTTTT. Protein: CASSYRFRGGPGELFF.

In this sample, this clone turned up once. V is TRBV9 and J is TRBJ2-7, with D possibly matching TRBD1 (7 bases). The CDR3 covers 16 residues. Trimming shortened V by 4 bases and J by 1 base, and 18 bases separated the two germline ends. Germline CDR1 and CDR2: SGDLS and YYNGEE. The CDR3 DNA sequence: TGTGCCAGCAGCATTCAATCGCGGGACAGATCCTACGAGCAGTACTTC. Its protein is CASSIQSRDRSYEQYF.

The chain has TRBV7-2 and TRBJ2-4; 8 nucleotides match TRBD1. With 2 bases clipped from V and 9 bases from J, the junction kept 6 bases outside the gene matches. CDR3 length: 14 amino acids. The germline V gene has CDR1 SGHTA and CDR2 FQGNSA. The CDR3 loop is CASSLTGQGSIQYF. The CDR3 DNA follows: TGTGCCAGCAGCTTAACTGGACAGGGAAGCATTCAGTACTTC. Full variable domain (remainder filled in from reference TRBV7-2 and TRBJ2-4): GAGVSQSPSNKVTEKGKDVELRCDPISGHTALYWYRQSLGQGLEFLIYFQGNSAPDKSGLPSDRFSAERTGGSVSTLTIQRTQQEDSAVYLCASSLTGQGSIQYFGAGTRLSVL.